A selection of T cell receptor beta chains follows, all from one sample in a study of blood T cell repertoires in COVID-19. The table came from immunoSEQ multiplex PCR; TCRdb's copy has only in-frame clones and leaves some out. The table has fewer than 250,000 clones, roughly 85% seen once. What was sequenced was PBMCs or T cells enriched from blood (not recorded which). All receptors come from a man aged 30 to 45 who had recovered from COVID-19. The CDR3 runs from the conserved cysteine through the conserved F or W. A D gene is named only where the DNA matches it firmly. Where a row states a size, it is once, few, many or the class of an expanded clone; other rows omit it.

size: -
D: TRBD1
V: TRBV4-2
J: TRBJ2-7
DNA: TGTGCCAGCAGCCAAGATCGTAAGGGGGCGATTGAGCAGTACTTC
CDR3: CASSQDRKGAIEQYF

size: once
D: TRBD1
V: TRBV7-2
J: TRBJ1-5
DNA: TGTGCCAGCAGCACAACAGGGGAGGTTGGCCAGCCCCAGCATTTT
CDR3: CASSTTGEVGQPQHF

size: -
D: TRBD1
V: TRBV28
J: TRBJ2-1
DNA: TGTGCCAGCAGTCCGGGACAGGATTACAATGAGCAGTTCTTC
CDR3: CASSPGQDYNEQFF

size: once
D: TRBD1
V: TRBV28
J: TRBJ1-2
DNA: TGTGCCAGCAGGTCTAGACAGGGGGCGCTGCGCGGCTACACCTTC
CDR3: CASRSRQGALRGYTF

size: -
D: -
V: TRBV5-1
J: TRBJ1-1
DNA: TGCGCCAGCAGCGACAGGTATTTCTCTGAAGCTTTCTTT
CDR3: CASSDRYFSEAFF

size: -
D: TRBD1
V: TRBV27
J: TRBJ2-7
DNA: TGTGCCAGCAGTTGGGCGGGACAGGGGGCCCACGAGCAGTACTTC
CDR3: CASSWAGQGAHEQYF

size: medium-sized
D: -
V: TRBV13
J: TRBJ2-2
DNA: TGTGCCAGCAGCTATCAGAACACCGGGGAGCTGTTTTTT
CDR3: CASSYQNTGELFF

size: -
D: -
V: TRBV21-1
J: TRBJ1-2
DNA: TGTGCCAGCAGCACTTTTCGGGACAGGAAATATGGCTACACCTTC
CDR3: CASSTFRDRKYGYTF

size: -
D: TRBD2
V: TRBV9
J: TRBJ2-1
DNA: TGTGCCAGCAGCGTATCGAGCGGGGGGCAAGACAATGAGCAGTTCTTC
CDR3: CASSVSSGGQDNEQFF

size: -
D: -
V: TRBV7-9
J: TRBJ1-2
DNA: TGTGCCAGCAGCTTAGATCTTGGCTACACCTTC
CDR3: CASSLDLGYTF

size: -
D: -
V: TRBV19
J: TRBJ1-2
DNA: TGTGCCAGTAGTATCTCCGGGGTTAACTATGGCTACACCTTC
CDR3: CASSISGVNYGYTF

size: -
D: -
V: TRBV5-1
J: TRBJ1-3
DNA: TGCGCCAGCAGCTTGGCAGGGGCTAACACCATATATTTT
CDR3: CASSLAGANTIYF

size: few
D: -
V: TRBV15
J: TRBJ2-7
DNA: TGTGCCACCAGCAGAGAGGGAGGTAACTCCTACGAGCAGTACTTC
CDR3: CATSREGGNSYEQYF

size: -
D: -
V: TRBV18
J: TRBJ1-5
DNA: TGTGCCAGCTCACCTGCTACAGATCAGCCCCAGCATTTT
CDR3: CASSPATDQPQHF

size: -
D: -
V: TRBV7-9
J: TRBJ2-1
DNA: TGTGCCAGCAGCTTGGTAACCAGCTCCTACAATGAGCAGTTCTTC
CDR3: CASSLVTSSYNEQFF

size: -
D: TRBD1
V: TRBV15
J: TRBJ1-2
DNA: TGTGCCACCAGCACCGGCCCACAGGGGATCCACTATGGCTACACCTTC
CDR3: CATSTGPQGIHYGYTF

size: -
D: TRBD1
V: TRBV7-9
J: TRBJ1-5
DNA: TGTGCCAGCAGCAACTTAGTGGCTCGGGACAGCCCCCGGAGTCAGCCCCAGCATTTT
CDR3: CASSNLVARDSPRSQPQHF

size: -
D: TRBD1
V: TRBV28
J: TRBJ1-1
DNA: TGTGCCAGCAGCCGACTGACAGGGTACACTGAAGCTTTCTTT
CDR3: CASSRLTGYTEAFF

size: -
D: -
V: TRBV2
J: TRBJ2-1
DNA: TGTGCCAGCAGTGAGCCCACTGGACAGAGGGTAGCTAATGAGCAGTTCTTC
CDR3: CASSEPTGQRVANEQFF

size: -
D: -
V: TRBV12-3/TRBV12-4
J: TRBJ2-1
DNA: TGTGCCAGCAGTTTCCGAAGAGACAATGAGCAGTTCTTC
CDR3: CASSFRRDNEQFF

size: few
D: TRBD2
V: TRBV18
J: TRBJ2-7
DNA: TGTGCCAGCTCACCACAGACTAGCGGGAGCGGCGAGCAGTACTTC
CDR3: CASSPQTSGSGEQYF

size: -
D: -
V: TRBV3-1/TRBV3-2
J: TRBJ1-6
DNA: TGTGCCAGCAGCCAAATGGGGGGAGCGACTTATTCACCCCTCCACTTT
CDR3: CASSQMGGATYSPLHF

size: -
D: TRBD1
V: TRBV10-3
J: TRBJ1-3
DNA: TGTGCCATCAAGGGGGCGGATGGAAACACCATATATTTT
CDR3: CAIKGADGNTIYF

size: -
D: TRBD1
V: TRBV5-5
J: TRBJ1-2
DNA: TGTGCCAGCACCCCTGGGACAGTGAGTTTTTATGGCTACACCTTC
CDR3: CASTPGTVSFYGYTF

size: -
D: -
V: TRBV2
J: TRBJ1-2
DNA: TGTGCCAGCAGTGAGGACAGCTATGGCTACACCTTC
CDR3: CASSEDSYGYTF

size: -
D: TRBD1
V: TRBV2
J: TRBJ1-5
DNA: TGTGCCAGCAGCGCCTTGACAGGGAATCAGCCCCAGCATTTT
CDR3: CASSALTGNQPQHF

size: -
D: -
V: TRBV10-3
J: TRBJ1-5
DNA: TGTGCCATCAGTGAGTCGTCTTACCCACAAAACAGGGACGCGGAGCCCCAGCATTTT
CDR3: CAISESSYPQNRDAEPQHF